Presented here are 31 T cell receptor beta chains from one specimen sequenced in a study of T cells in localized non-small cell lung cancer. Repertoires were generated with immunoSEQ multiplex PCR, while TCRdb's copy carries only in-frame clones and drops some. The data contain more than 15,000 clones, over 75% of them singletons. This specimen consisted of peripheral blood, obtained before any cancer treatment. The source is a female donor at least 60 years old with stage III squamous cell lung carcinoma.

The chain recombines TRBV19 with TRBJ2-1; 7 nucleotides match TRBD1. The germline V gene has CDR1 LNHDA and CDR2 SQIVND (reference sequence). The CDR3 has 15 residues. J was trimmed by 9 bases and V by 10 bases; bases with no gene match: 18. CDR3 nucleotide sequence: TGTGCCACCCGGGGACAGAGGGGTCTGGCTGGTGAGCAGTTCTTC. Translated, it gives CATRGQRGLAGEQFF.

This chain connects TRBV4-1 to TRBJ1-6; the match to TRBD1 covers 7 bases. Per the germline V gene, CDR1 is MGHRA and CDR2 is YSYEKL. V lost 9 bases, J lost 5 bases, and 10 bases stayed unmatched. The CDR3 has 15 residues. The chain's CDR3 is CASSLGQANNSPLHF. The CDR3 nucleotides are TGCGCCAGTTCCTTAGGACAGGCAAATAATTCACCCCTCCACTTT.

This chain connects TRBV30 to TRBJ1-5; 9 bases fit TRBD1. The CDR3 consists of 16 residues. Germline V gene lookup returns CDR1 GTSNPN and CDR2 SVGIG (reference sequence). Trimming took 1 base from V and 9 from J; bases not matched to a gene: 13. The CDR3 protein is CAWSGTGGAGIGPQHF. Here the CDR3 DNA reads TGTGCCTGGAGTGGTACAGGGGGCGCGGGGATAGGGCCCCAGCATTTT.

The rearrangement joins TRBV4-1 to TRBJ1-2; D not certain. The CDR3 runs 16 residues. CDR1 and CDR2 (germline): MGHRA, YSYEKL. Trimming shortened V by 4 bases and J by 1 base, and 16 bases separated the two germline ends. This CDR3 reads CASSPIQDSYNYGYTF. The CDR3 coding sequence is TGCGCCAGCAGCCCTATACAAGACTCTTATAACTATGGCTACACCTTC.

The V and J genes are TRBV6-6 and TRBJ2-3; 13 positions agree with TRBD2. Germline V gene data show CDR1 as MNHNY and CDR2 as SVGAGI (reference sequence). The CDR3 has 15 residues. J was trimmed by 4 bases and V by 8 bases; bases with no gene match: 6. CDR3 in DNA: TGTGCCAGCGCCCGGACTAGCGGGAGTTCAGATACGCAGTATTTT. The encoded protein is CASARTSGSSDTQYF.

This chain joins TRBV23-1 and TRBJ2-5; D is ambiguous. TRBV23-1 is placed among ORFs of uncertain function. The CDR3 consists of 10 residues. V was clipped by 9 bases and J by 2 bases, with 4 bases between them. The CDR3 sequence: CARTQETQYF. Written as DNA, the CDR3 is TGCGCCAGAACACAAGAGACCCAGTACTTC.

The rearrangement joins TRBV30 to TRBJ1-3, with 8 bases matching TRBD1. Losses at the gene ends were 4 bases for V and 0 bases for J; bases not matched to a gene: 5. Germline V CDR1 and CDR2: GTSNPN, SVGIG (reference sequence). This CDR3 contains 15 residues. The CDR3 loop reads CAWIQGVASGNTIYF. DNA of the CDR3: TGTGCCTGGATACAGGGGGTTGCCTCTGGAAACACCATATATTTT.

The chain joins TRBV19 to TRBJ2-3; the match to TRBD2 covers 14 bases. CDR3 length equals 15 residues. Trimming removed 6 bases from V and 6 bases from J; junction bases left unmatched: 5. The germline V gene has CDR1 LNHDA and CDR2 SQIVND (reference sequence). CDR3 sequence (DNA): TGTGCCAGTAGGACTAGCGGGGGGGTGTCGGATACGCAGTATTTT. Translating gives CASRTSGGVSDTQYF.

V is TRBV7-2 and J is TRBJ1-1; possibly TRBD1 for D (5 bases). Deletions cut 3 bases from V and 4 bases from J, with 24 bases between. The CDR3 consists of 18 residues. CDR1 is SGHTA, CDR2 FQGNSA, per germline. The CDR3 is CASSLGLQKGLVVTEAFF. The CDR3 DNA is TGTGCCAGCAGCTTGGGACTTCAAAAAGGGTTGGTAGTCACTGAAGCTTTCTTT.

This sequence joins TRBV5-6 and TRBJ1-3, with D unresolved. The V end was cut by 0 bases, the J end by 0 bases, with 4 bases between. In germline, CDR1 is SGHDT, CDR2 YYEEEE. The CDR3 runs 14 residues. The DNA for the CDR3 is TGTGCCAGCAGCTTGGGTCACTCTGGAAACACCATATATTTT. Its protein is CASSLGHSGNTIYF.

The V call is TRBV28, the J call TRBJ2-7, with 9 bases identical to TRBD1. CDR1 and CDR2 (germline): MDHEN, SYDVKM. The CDR3 loop spans 12 amino acids. V dropped 8 bases and J dropped 6; count of bases not matched to a gene: 5. CDR3 region: CASPGQGGEQYF. CDR3 coding DNA: TGTGCCAGCCCGGGACAGGGTGGCGAGCAGTACTTC.

The rearrangement links TRBV5-4 to TRBJ2-3; D is undetermined. Trimming shortened V by 6 bases and J by 1 base, and 15 bases separated the two germline ends. This CDR3 comprises 15 residues. CDR1 is SGHNT and CDR2 is YYREEE in the germline V gene (reference sequence). CDR3: CASTIQVTGTDTQYF. The DNA for the CDR3 is TGTGCCAGCACCATCCAGGTAACCGGCACAGATACGCAGTATTTT.

The J gene is TRBJ2-5, the V gene TRBV28; 8 bases match TRBD1. In germline, CDR1 is MDHEN, CDR2 SYDVKM. Unmatched junction bases numbered 11, after V lost 6 bases and J lost 5 bases. The CDR3 sequence is 15 residues long. The DNA of the CDR3 is TGTGCCAGCAGCACACGCCAGGGGGCGAAGGAGACCCAGTACTTC. It is translated as CASSTRQGAKETQYF.

The chain employs TRBV5-1 and TRBJ2-7; possibly TRBD2 for D (5 bases). Between the trimmed V and J ends, which lost 6 bases and 0 bases, there was a span of 13 bases. The CDR3 covers 14 residues. Germline V gives CDR1 SGHRS, CDR2 YFSETQ. The CDR3, as DNA: TGCGCCAGCACGATTGGACTTAACTCCTACGAGCAGTACTTC. It encodes CASTIGLNSYEQYF.

This clone was counted once. The rearrangement links TRBV6-5 to TRBJ1-5; possibly TRBD1 for D (5 bases). V gave up 1 base and J gave up 6 bases, with 10 bases separating them. CDR1 is MNHEY, CDR2 SVGAGI, per germline. The CDR3 spans 14 residues. The CDR3, as DNA: TGTGCCAGCAGTTACTTGGCAGGGACTCAGCCCCAGCATTTT. Amino acid sequence: CASSYLAGTQPQHF.

The chain recombines TRBV2 with TRBJ1-1; D is ambiguous. Germline V gives CDR1 SNHLY, CDR2 FYNNEI. V was cut by 3 bases and J by 4 bases, with 9 bases left in between. This CDR3 comprises 13 residues. Written as DNA, the CDR3 is TGTGCCAGCAGTGAGAGATGGAGCACTGAAGCTTTCTTT. This codes for CASSERWSTEAFF.

The chain carries TRBV30 and TRBJ1-5, with D possibly being TRBD1 (5 bases). The CDR3 is 15 residues long. The V and J ends lost 0 bases and 3 bases respectively, with 12 bases between them. The germline gives CDR1 GTSNPN, CDR2 SVGIG (reference sequence). CDR3 in amino acids: CAWSVRGTLNQPQHF. Written as DNA, the CDR3 is TGTGCCTGGAGTGTACGGGGGACTCTCAATCAGCCCCAGCATTTT.

Concerning this clone itself: The junction departs from the called germline gene at one end, perhaps through a read error. J is TRBJ1-1 and V is TRBV7-9; D gene unclear. This CDR3 has 13 amino acids. Germline values: CDR1 SEHNR, CDR2 FQNEAQ (reference sequence). CDR3 DNA sequence: TGTGCCAGCAGCTTAGAATATAACACTGAATCTTTCTTT. This sequence encodes CASSLEYNTESFF.

This clone occurred a few times. The J gene is TRBJ2-1, the V gene TRBV5-4; the match to TRBD2 covers 9 bases. Germline loops: CDR1 SGHNT, CDR2 YYREEE (reference sequence). The CDR3 consists of 16 residues. J lost 10 bases, V lost 4 bases, and 15 bases had no gene match. The CDR3 reads CASSRTGLVAGVEQFF. CDR3 nucleotides: TGTGCCAGCAGCCGTACGGGGTTGGTAGCGGGGGTAGAGCAGTTCTTC.

This sequence joins TRBV7-9 and TRBJ2-1, with 7 nucleotides matching TRBD2. Trimming took 5 bases from V and 4 from J; bases not matched to a gene: 11. CDR1 SEHNR and CDR2 FQNEAQ come from the germline V gene (reference sequence). The CDR3 has 16 amino acids. For the CDR3, the DNA is TGTGCCAGCAGCCCCACGGTGGGGGGGGTTTACAATGAGCAGTTCTTC. Protein product: CASSPTVGGVYNEQFF.

The V and J genes are TRBV6-5 and TRBJ2-7; 7 bases are a match to TRBD2. There are 16 residues in the CDR3. Germline CDR1 MNHEY, CDR2 SVGAGI. V was clipped by 4 bases and J by 2 bases; unmatched bases: 11. The CDR3: CASSSLRGVSTYEQYF. The CDR3 DNA sequence: TGTGCCAGCAGTTCCCTTCGGGGGGTATCCACCTACGAGCAGTACTTC.

This chain joins TRBV7-8 and TRBJ2-3; 7 bases align to TRBD2. V lost 1 base, J lost 0 bases, and 4 bases stayed unmatched. The germline V gene has CDR1 SGHVS and CDR2 FQNEAQ. This CDR3 is built from 16 residues. The CDR3 coding sequence is TGTGCCAGCAGCTTAGGCCGGACTAGTAGCACAGATACGCAGTATTTT. Translation: CASSLGRTSSTDTQYF.

This clone was observed a single time. The rearrangement links TRBV5-5 to TRBJ2-5; D possibly matches TRBD1 or TRBD2 (5 bases each). V was pared by 0 bases and J by 5 bases, with 17 bases between. Germline V CDR1 and CDR2: SGHKS, YYEKEE (reference sequence). There are 16 residues in the CDR3. This CDR3 reads CASSLGPGSGIETQYF. The DNA of the CDR3 is TGTGCCAGCAGCTTGGGCCCAGGGAGTGGAATCGAGACCCAGTACTTC.

The chain couples TRBV28 to TRBJ2-2; D remains unclear. CDR3 length equals 13 residues. V was clipped by 7 bases and J by 4 bases, with 10 bases between them. Looked up from germline, CDR1 is MDHEN and CDR2 is SYDVKM. The CDR3 nucleotides read TGTGCCAGCAAGTTAACTACCACCGGGGAGCTGTTTTTT. Its translation is CASKLTTTGELFF.

The genes are TRBV7-8 and TRBJ2-6; D is uncertain. Germline CDR1 SGHVS, CDR2 FQNEAQ. CDR3 length equals 13 residues. Trimming left V 3 bases short and J 1 base short, with 1 base between. In nucleotides, the CDR3 is TGTGCCAGCAGCTTTTCTGGGGCCAACGTCCTGACTTTC. This codes for CASSFSGANVLTF.

Only one count was recorded for this clone. The genes are TRBV6-5 and TRBJ2-7; the match to TRBD1 covers 8 bases. Germline-derived CDR1 and CDR2 are MNHEY and SVGAGI. The CDR3 is made up of 14 amino acids. The J segment lost 0 bases and the V segment lost 8 bases, leaving 6 bases of the junction unmatched. CDR3 sequence: CASARDRSSYEQYF. The CDR3 region has the DNA TGTGCCAGCGCCCGGGACAGGAGCTCCTACGAGCAGTACTTC.

The chain employs TRBV7-8 and TRBJ1-1; D remains ambiguous. V was clipped by 1 base and J by 2 bases, with 5 bases between them. The CDR3 sequence is 13 residues long. Germline-derived CDR1 and CDR2 are SGHVS and FQNEAQ. Here the CDR3 DNA reads TGTGCCAGCAGCTTAGGTATCAACACTGAAGCTTTCTTT. Amino acids: CASSLGINTEAFF.

The chain joins TRBV19 to TRBJ2-1, with TRBD2 matching 9 bases. The CDR3 runs to 15 residues. The V and J ends lost 6 bases and 9 bases, in that order; junction bases with no gene match: 12. The germline CDR1 and CDR2 sequences are LNHDA and SQIVND (reference sequence). CDR3 region: CASSPTSGKGVEQFF. CDR3 in DNA: TGTGCCAGTAGCCCGACTAGCGGAAAGGGGGTTGAGCAGTTCTTC.

The chain recombines TRBV6-1 with TRBJ2-7, with D maybe TRBD1 (9 bases). The V end was cut by 3 bases, the J end by 3 bases, with 18 bases between. The CDR3 is 16 amino acids. Per the germline V gene, CDR1 is MNHNS and CDR2 is SASEGT. The CDR3 DNA is TGTGCCAGCAGTGATCGGGACAGGGCGGGAGGCTACGAGCAGTACTTC. Its protein product is CASSDRDRAGGYEQYF.

The V call is TRBV6-1, the J call TRBJ1-4; 7 bases match TRBD1. CDR1 and CDR2 (germline): MNHNS, SASEGT. The trim removed 0 bases at V and 10 bases at J, leaving 8 bases unmatched. This CDR3 is built from 15 residues. CDR3 DNA: TGTGCCAGCAGTGAAGCGCAGGGGGAACCGGCAAAACTGTTTTTT. It translates to CASSEAQGEPAKLFF.

This clone was seen only once. This chain joins TRBV11-2 and TRBJ1-2; D possibly corresponds to TRBD1 (5 bases). CDR1 SGHAT and CDR2 FQNNGV come from the germline V gene. This CDR3 region has 14 residues. V was clipped by 2 bases and J by 8 bases, with 15 bases between them. CDR3 nucleotides: TGTGCCAGCAGCTTATCCCAGCAGGGACGGGGCTACACCTTC. Translated, it gives CASSLSQQGRGYTF.